This is a list of T cell receptor beta chains from one sample in a study of response to subunit inactivated influenza vaccine. TCRdb processed the RT-PCR reads anew with MiXCR; each CDR3 protein has one entry. This table has 650,000 to 700,000 distinct CDR3 sequences, 15% to 18% appearing once. The sequencing here drew on PBMCs from blood, taken less than 13 days after vaccination. All receptors come from a man in his forties or fifties who received an inactivated influenza vaccine. CDR3s include the opening cysteine and the closing phenylalanine or tryptophan. The D gene is left open where the match is weak. Clone size, where shown, is once, few, many, or a class for clones that have expanded.

>-|TRBV12-3/TRBV12-4|-|TRBJ1-1
CASRSRDMRNTEAFF
TGTGCCAGCAGGAGCAGGGACATGCGGAACACTGAAGCTTTCTTT
>-|TRBV7-8|-|TRBJ2-1
CASSLPLRLAEGNEQFF
TGTGCCAGCAGCTTGCCCCTCAGGCTAGCCGAGGGGAATGAGCAGTTCTTC
>TRBD1|TRBV28|-|TRBJ2-5
CASRGDTGGSETQYF
TGTGCCAGCAGAGGTGATACAGGGGGTTCCGAGACCCAGTACTTC
>TRBD1|TRBV28|few|TRBJ1-1
CASSSYSTGTGRTDEAFF
TGTGCCAGCAGTTCATACTCGACCGGGACAGGGAGAACAGATGAAGCTTTCTTT
>-|TRBV14|-|TRBJ2-7
CASSQPSAGPRNFSLTLLYEQYF
TGTGCCAGCAGCCAACCTTCGGCCGGACCGCGGAACTTCTCCTTAACCCTCCTCTACGAGCAGTACTTC
>-|TRBV20-1|few|TRBJ2-1
CSAQGPLSYNEQFF
TGCAGTGCTCAGGGGCCACTCTCCTACAATGAGCAGTTCTTC
>TRBD2|TRBV3-1|-|TRBJ2-4
CASSRTSGGQNIQYF
TGTGCCAGCAGCCGAACTAGCGGGGGCCAAAACATTCAGTACTTC
>-|TRBV28|few|TRBJ2-7
CASSSYLFRQVYEQYF
TGTGCCAGCAGTTCCTACCTTTTTAGACAGGTCTACGAGCAGTACTTC
>-|TRBV6-1|-|TRBJ2-1
CASSPTGRGSDEQFF
TGTGCCAGCAGCCCGACAGGGAGGGGAAGTGATGAGCAGTTCTTC
>-|TRBV29-1|few|TRBJ2-3
CSVDVGGSTDTQYF
TGCAGCGTTGACGTAGGGGGAAGCACAGATACGCAGTATTTT
>-|TRBV5-1|many|TRBJ1-1
CASSLGPNAEAFF
TGCGCCAGCAGCTTGGGACCCAACGCTGAAGCTTTCTTT
>-|TRBV11-2|few|TRBJ2-3
CASSFGKDTQYF
TGTGCCAGCAGCTTCGGGAAAGATACGCAGTATTTT
>-|TRBV30|-|TRBJ1-5
CAWSVGGNQPQHF
TGTGCCTGGAGTGTGGGGGGGAATCAGCCCCAGCATTTT
>-|TRBV20-1|few|TRBJ1-5
CSAIPGPSNQPQHF
TGCAGTGCGATTCCGGGACCAAGCAATCAGCCCCAGCATTTT
>TRBD2|TRBV9|-|TRBJ2-3
CASTRSSGSSADTQYF
TGTGCCAGCACAAGAAGTAGCGGGAGTTCGGCAGATACGCAGTATTTT
>-|TRBV28|few|TRBJ1-1
CASSFPGSMNTEAFF
TGTGCCAGCAGTTTCCCAGGGAGCATGAACACTGAAGCTTTCTTT
>-|TRBV12-3/TRBV12-4|many|TRBJ2-7
CASSPRGGAEQYF
TGTGCCAGCAGCCCGAGGGGGGGTGCCGAGCAGTACTTC
>-|TRBV5-1|-|TRBJ1-1
CASSAGTGYTEAFF
TGCGCCAGCAGCGCGGGGACTGGGTACACTGAAGCTTTCTTT
>TRBD1|TRBV6-4|few|TRBJ1-1
CASRKDREFKAFF
TGTGCCAGCAGGAAGGACAGGGAATTTAAAGCTTTCTTT
>-|TRBV15|-|TRBJ1-1
CATSVLTGKGEAFF
TGTGCCACCAGCGTCCTCACAGGGAAGGGGGAGGCTTTCTTT
>-|TRBV12-3/TRBV12-4|-|TRBJ2-2
CASALDRWSTGELFF
TGTGCCAGCGCCTTGGACAGATGGAGCACCGGGGAGCTGTTTTTT
>TRBD1|TRBV30|-|TRBJ1-5
CAWSPSPGQGVLRGQPQHF
TGTGCCTGGAGTCCTTCGCCGGGACAGGGGGTCCTTAGGGGCCAGCCCCAGCATTTT
>-|TRBV15|few|TRBJ2-2
CATSPGARRTGELFF
TGTGCCACCAGCCCAGGAGCGAGGCGCACCGGGGAGCTGTTTTTT
>-|TRBV19|-|TRBJ2-1
CASSILGVGSYNEQFF
TGTGCCAGTAGTATTTTGGGGGTCGGCTCCTACAATGAGCAGTTCTTC
>-|TRBV10-3|few|TRBJ1-5
CAISPGVQPQHF
TGTGCCATCAGTCCAGGGGTTCAGCCCCAGCATTTT
>-|TRBV27|-|TRBJ1-6
CASSPTNIPGVPLHF
TGTGCCAGCAGTCCAACCAACATCCCAGGGGTCCCCCTCCACTTT
>-|TRBV5-1|-|TRBJ1-2
CASSLGQRYTF
TGCGCCAGCAGCTTAGGCCAGCGCTACACCTTC
>TRBD1|TRBV28|-|TRBJ2-5
CASSSPSGQGETQYF
TGTGCCAGCAGTTCGCCCTCGGGACAGGGAGAGACCCAGTACTTC
>TRBD1|TRBV5-1|-|TRBJ1-1
CASSWTGGAPEAFF
TGCGCCAGCAGCTGGACAGGGGGCGCGCCTGAAGCTTTCTTT
>-|TRBV3-1|few|TRBJ1-5
CASSQEGGVKPQHF
TGTGCCAGCAGCCAAGAAGGAGGGGTCAAACCCCAGCATTTT
>-|TRBV10-3|few|TRBJ1-1
CAISADVTGEAFF
TGTGCCATCAGTGCTGACGTGACTGGGGAAGCTTTCTTT
>TRBD2|TRBV4-2|few|TRBJ2-7
CASSQDTSGRSYEQYF
TGTGCCAGCAGCCAAGATACTAGCGGGCGCTCCTACGAGCAGTACTTC
>TRBD1|TRBV12-3/TRBV12-4|few|TRBJ2-2
CASRERTGRVSSSMELFF
TGTGCCAGCAGGGAGCGGACAGGAAGAGTAAGTTCATCCATGGAGCTGTTTTTT
>TRBD2|TRBV15|-|TRBJ2-3
CATSRIPGGRDTQYF
TGTGCCACCAGCAGGATACCGGGGGGTAGAGATACGCAGTATTTT
>TRBD2|TRBV7-6|-|TRBJ2-1
CASSSMSGGPYNEQFF
TGTGCCAGCAGCTCGATGAGCGGGGGCCCTTACAATGAGCAGTTCTTC
>-|TRBV5-6|few|TRBJ2-3
CASSLYHYTDTQYF
TGTGCCAGCAGCTTGTACCACTACACAGATACGCAGTATTTT
>-|TRBV18|-|TRBJ2-7
CASSPSPGYEQYF
TGTGCCAGCTCACCATCACCGGGCTACGAGCAGTACTTC
>-|TRBV10-2|few|TRBJ1-5
CASSTGWDQPQHF
TGCGCCAGCAGTACAGGGTGGGATCAGCCCCAGCATTTT
>-|TRBV6-1|-|TRBJ2-2
CASRPRQIANTGELFF
TGTGCCAGCAGGCCCCGGCAGATCGCGAACACCGGGGAGCTGTTTTTT
>-|TRBV3-1|-|TRBJ2-7
CASSRGQTRTSGEQYF
TGTGCCAGCAGCCGAGGTCAGACAAGGACCTCCGGCGAGCAGTACTTC
>-|TRBV30|-|TRBJ2-7
CAWSVAGPWGQYF
TGTGCCTGGAGTGTAGCAGGGCCGTGGGGGCAGTACTTC
>-|TRBV4-3|few|TRBJ2-6
CASRKSVGSSGANVLTF
TGCGCCAGCAGAAAGTCGGTAGGAAGCTCTGGGGCCAACGTCCTGACTTTC
>-|TRBV20-1|-|TRBJ2-5
CSARSLMVQETQYF
TGCAGTGCTAGAAGCCTGATGGTCCAAGAGACCCAGTACTTC
>-|TRBV5-1|few|TRBJ1-3
CASSLAAASGNTIYF
TGCGCCAGCAGCTTGGCCGCGGCCTCTGGAAACACCATATATTTT
>TRBD2|TRBV28|-|TRBJ2-2
CASSIRRENSGELFF
TGTGCCAGCAGTATTCGGCGGGAGAATTCCGGGGAGCTGTTTTTT
>-|TRBV7-2|few|TRBJ2-1
CASSLGQTDNEQFF
TGTGCCAGCAGCTTAGGACAGACAGACAATGAGCAGTTCTTC
>-|TRBV5-1|many|TRBJ2-2
CASSFRGTGELFF
TGCGCCAGCAGCTTCAGGGGAACCGGGGAGCTGTTTTTT
>-|TRBV27|-|TRBJ1-1
CASSTTGLGNTEAFF
TGTGCCAGCAGCACTACAGGGTTAGGGAACACTGAAGCTTTCTTT
>-|TRBV7-9|-|TRBJ2-3
CASSSSGRTRTDTQYF
TGTGCCAGCAGCTCTTCCGGAAGGACCCGCACAGATACGCAGTATTTT
>-|TRBV20-1|-|TRBJ1-1
CSASRVPEAFF
TGCAGTGCTAGTCGGGTCCCTGAAGCTTTCTTT
>-|TRBV6-6|-|TRBJ2-1
CASSYSNGEQFF
TGTGCCAGCAGTTACTCCAACGGTGAGCAGTTCTTC
>TRBD1|TRBV20-1|few|TRBJ2-3
CSAKGPSRGLGDTQYF
TGCAGTGCTAAAGGACCCTCCAGGGGGCTTGGAGATACGCAGTATTTT
>-|TRBV3-1|-|TRBJ1-1
CASSQDDRTLFATEAFF
TGTGCCAGCAGCCAAGATGACAGGACCCTCTTCGCCACTGAAGCTTTCTTT
>-|TRBV7-2|few|TRBJ2-3
CASSLDRFADTQYF
TGTGCCAGCAGCTTAGACAGGTTCGCAGATACGCAGTATTTT
>TRBD1|TRBV7-2|few|TRBJ2-7
CASSSDRVPSEQYF
TGTGCCAGCAGCTCGGACAGGGTTCCCTCCGAGCAGTACTTC
>-|TRBV12-3/TRBV12-4|few|TRBJ2-2
CASSLASGSTGELFF
TGTGCCAGCAGTTTAGCATCAGGGTCCACCGGGGAGCTGTTTTTT
>TRBD2|TRBV4-3|few|TRBJ2-1
CASSPEGLAIQLNEQFF
TGCGCCAGCAGCCCGGAGGGACTAGCGATACAATTGAATGAGCAGTTCTTC
>TRBD1|TRBV12-3/TRBV12-4|many|TRBJ1-2
CASSGTGSNYGYTF
TGTGCCAGCAGTGGGACAGGGTCTAACTATGGCTACACCTTC
>-|TRBV6-2/TRBV6-3|few|TRBJ2-3
CASSIFGDRGTDTQYF
TGTGCCAGCAGTATTTTTGGGGATCGGGGCACAGATACGCAGTATTTT
>-|TRBV7-8|few|TRBJ2-4
CASSPTGVGNIQYF
TGTGCCAGCAGCCCCACGGGGGTAGGGAACATTCAGTACTTC